This T cell receptor beta chain was documented in a study of blood T cell repertoires in COVID-19. Measured with immunoSEQ multiplex PCR; TCRdb has only the in-frame clones, and not every one. The sample shows about 260,000 clones, more than 75% of them seen only once. Germline V gene data show CDR1 as KGHDR and CDR2 as SFDVKD. The CDR3 loop spans 15 amino acids. V shed 5 bases and J 7 bases; nucleotides not matched to a gene: 8. The V and J genes are TRBV24-1 and TRBJ2-3; 10 nucleotides align to TRBD1. Material: PBMCs or T cells enriched from blood (not recorded which). The receptor's source is a woman in her fifties or sixties who had recovered from COVID-19. The CDR3 sequence: CATSGAGTGEYTQYF. The CDR3 nucleotides read TGTGCCACCAGTGGGGCCGGGACAGGGGAGTATACGCAGTATTTT.